This is a list of T cell receptor beta chains from one sample in a study of post-analysis software for immune sequencing data. MiXCR, run by TCRdb on the PCR reads, gives a single entry per CDR3 protein. The table has approximately 730,000 distinct CDR3 sequences, approximately 44% seen once; the top ten hold 4.9%. Material for sequencing was blood. The receptors stem from a girl between 5 and 17 years old with multiple sclerosis. Each CDR3 is given with its conserved first and last residue. Expanded clones are given a class, and other clones once, few, many or no size at all.

>TRBV2|TRBJ1-2|-
CASSEGTGVSYGYTF
>TRBV12-3/TRBV12-4|TRBJ2-3|-
CASSSRDYGYTDTQYF
>TRBV7-3|TRBJ2-3|few
CASSLVGLAGGTDTQYF
>TRBV5-6|TRBJ1-2|few
CASSLGTPRRQEGYTF
>TRBV4-1|TRBJ2-1|-
CASSQDPNYNEQFF
>TRBV29-1|TRBJ2-1|few
CSATGLAGLSSYNEQFF
>TRBV15|TRBJ2-4|few
CATSRDGTNIQYF
>TRBV4-2|TRBJ2-7|few
CASSQDLGTGSSYEQYF
>TRBV27|TRBJ2-1|few
CASSRLAGNPYNEQFF
>TRBV15|TRBJ1-2|few
CATSRPRAMGGYTF
>TRBV12-3/TRBV12-4|TRBJ1-1|-
CASTRTGANTEAFF
>TRBV7-8|TRBJ2-3|-
CASIPQGGAGAFTDTQYF
>TRBV7-2|TRBJ2-7|-
CASSARPPGSNEQYF
>TRBV20-1|TRBJ2-5|-
CSAFSGTSGSGETQYF
>TRBV10-2|TRBJ1-4|few
CATSDRGREKLFF
>TRBV7-9|TRBJ2-3|-
CASSSQDRTYTDTQYF
>TRBV11-2|TRBJ2-1|-
CASSSAGGSDEQFF
>TRBV6-6|TRBJ2-3|-
CASRSPGLHTDTQYF
>TRBV7-2|TRBJ2-7|few
CASSFWRESYEQYF
>TRBV27|-|-
CASSSSPHVRRHEQYF
>TRBV5-1|TRBJ2-7|few
CASSSHPPGQGYEQYF
>TRBV20-1|TRBJ2-1|few
CSARDEGGRSYNEQFF
>TRBV4-3|TRBJ2-3|few
CASSRRAGMISTDTQYF
>TRBV7-3|TRBJ2-3|-
CASSSLPRVAGGPPDTQYF
>TRBV6-5|TRBJ1-1|-
CASNRGGNTEAFF